These 28 T cell receptor beta chains were sequenced from one sample in a study of blood T cell repertoires in COVID-19. This table comes from immunoSEQ multiplex PCR, and its TCRdb copy is limited to in-frame clones, with some not included. The sample shows tens of thousands of clones, about four fifths of them seen only once. Sequenced input: peripheral blood. Receptor source: a human donor in a cohort sampled during active COVID-19.

The V gene is TRBV27, the J gene TRBJ2-7, with 9 bases identical to TRBD2. CDR3 length: 13 amino acids. Germline CDR1 and CDR2: MNHEY and SMNVEV (reference sequence). J gave up 5 bases and V 6 bases, and 5 bases lay outside the gene matches. The CDR3 nucleotides are TGTGCCAGCAGGGCGGGAGGGAGACACGAGCAGTACTTC. Its translation is CASRAGGRHEQYF.

This rearrangement joins TRBV6-4 to TRBJ2-2; D is perhaps TRBD1 (5 bases). Looked up from germline, CDR1 is MRHNA and CDR2 is SNTAGT. The CDR3 totals 15 residues. The V gene lost 4 bases and the J gene lost 1 base, with 10 bases spanning the gap. The CDR3 region is CASSGTGLNTGELFF. For the CDR3, the DNA is TGTGCCAGCAGTGGCACAGGATTGAACACCGGGGAGCTGTTTTTT.

V and J are TRBV6-1 and TRBJ2-3; TRBD2 aligns across 16 bases. The CDR3 length is 17 residues. Per the germline V gene, CDR1 is MNHNS and CDR2 is SASEGT. J gave up 4 bases and V 4 bases, and 5 bases lay outside the gene matches. The CDR3 protein is CASSAGTSGGVPDTQYF. Here the CDR3 DNA reads TGTGCCAGCAGTGCGGGGACTAGCGGGGGGGTACCAGATACGCAGTATTTT.

The rearrangement joins TRBV5-4 to TRBJ2-5, with 11 bases fitting TRBD2. Germline V gene data show CDR1 as SGHNT and CDR2 as YYREEE (reference sequence). This CDR3 has 16 residues. V lost 4 bases to trimming and J lost 2 bases; unmatched junction nucleotides: 7. The CDR3 DNA sequence: TGTGCCAGCAGCAGGGGGACTAGCGGAGAACAAGAGACCCAGTACTTC. Its translation: CASSRGTSGEQETQYF.

The chain carries TRBV10-3 and TRBJ1-1, with 7 bases that match TRBD1. Germline loops: CDR1 ENHRY, CDR2 SYGVKD. The ends lost 0 bases at V and 0 bases at J; junction bases unmatched: 4. This CDR3 region has 16 residues. CDR3 in amino acids: CAISESGQAVNTEAFF. Written as DNA, the CDR3 is TGTGCCATCAGTGAGTCTGGACAGGCCGTGAACACTGAAGCTTTCTTT.

This chain uses TRBV19 with TRBJ1-5; a possible D gene is TRBD1 (6 bases). V gave up 7 bases and J gave up 2 bases, with 12 bases separating them. This CDR3 spans 14 amino acids. Germline V lookup: CDR1 LNHDA, CDR2 SQIVND (reference sequence). CDR3 in amino acids: CASTGEGGNQPQHF. CDR3 coding DNA: TGTGCCAGTACCGGCGAGGGGGGCAATCAGCCCCAGCATTTT.

The V gene is TRBV30, the J gene TRBJ1-1, with no clear D. Trimming took off 1 base at V and 0 bases at J, with 9 bases between the two ends. CDR3 length equals 14 residues. Germline loops: CDR1 GTSNPN, CDR2 SVGIG (reference sequence). The CDR3 protein is CAWSGPFMNTEAFF. The DNA of the CDR3 is TGTGCCTGGAGTGGGCCCTTCATGAACACTGAAGCTTTCTTT.

The chain carries TRBV9 and TRBJ2-3, with TRBD1 as a possible D gene (5 bases). The CDR3 is made up of 15 amino acids. Trimming stripped 0 bases from V and 6 bases from J, with 14 bases between. Germline loops: CDR1 SGDLS, CDR2 YYNGEE. The CDR3 DNA reads as TGTGCCAGCAGCGTAGAAGGGGCCGTCCCCGATACGCAGTATTTT. This codes for CASSVEGAVPDTQYF.

The chain combines TRBV19 with TRBJ2-7; D might be TRBD1 (6 bases). Between the trimmed V and J ends, which lost 3 bases and 0 bases, there was a span of 12 bases. Germline V gene sequence: CDR1 LNHDA, CDR2 SQIVND (reference sequence). This CDR3 is 15 amino acids long. Here the CDR3 reads CASSIFQGSSYEQYF. The CDR3 bases are TGTGCCAGTAGTATTTTCCAGGGGTCCTCCTACGAGCAGTACTTC.

The chain employs TRBV30 and TRBJ1-4; tentatively, D is TRBD1 (6 bases). Trimming cost V 7 bases and J 6 bases, with 9 bases left between them. CDR3 length: 11 amino acids. Germline loops: CDR1 GTSNPN, CDR2 SVGIG (reference sequence). CDR3: CALGADEKLFF. The CDR3, as DNA: TGTGCCTTGGGGGCAGATGAAAAACTGTTTTTT.

The chain joins TRBV15 to TRBJ2-5, with TRBD2 identical over 7 bases. This CDR3 has 15 amino acids. V gave up 0 bases and J gave up 5 bases; unmatched junction bases: 6. Germline V gives CDR1 LNHNV, CDR2 YYDKDF (reference sequence). The CDR3 spells CATSRDVGEGETQYF. The CDR3 DNA sequence: TGTGCCACCAGCAGAGATGTGGGGGAGGGGGAGACCCAGTACTTC.

The rearrangement joins TRBV23-1 to TRBJ1-5; D unresolved. TRBV23-1 is classed as an ORF, of uncertain function. V gave up 11 bases and J gave up 9 bases, with 17 bases separating them. CDR3 length equals 12 residues. The CDR3 reads CAPGSEGRPQHF. The CDR3 DNA reads as TGCGCCCCCGGTTCAGAGGGAAGGCCCCAGCATTTT.

The chain uses TRBV6-5 and TRBJ2-7; 9 nucleotides match TRBD1. CDR3 length: 14 amino acids. The germline V gene has CDR1 MNHEY and CDR2 SVGAGI. V shed 7 bases, J shed 5 bases, and the junction held 9 bases outside the gene matches. The CDR3 loop is CASMGGQGTNEQYF. Written as DNA, the CDR3 is TGTGCCAGCATGGGGGGACAGGGTACCAACGAGCAGTACTTC.

The chain employs TRBV5-1 and TRBJ2-5; 7 nucleotides line up with TRBD2. V lost 0 bases to trimming and J lost 2 bases; unmatched junction nucleotides: 7. Germline V gene sequence: CDR1 SGHRS, CDR2 YFSETQ. The CDR3 totals 16 residues. The CDR3 loop is CASSLAPSSGQETQYF. As DNA, the CDR3 is TGCGCCAGCAGCTTGGCCCCGAGTAGCGGGCAAGAGACCCAGTACTTC.

The chain has TRBV18 and TRBJ1-4, with a weak D call TRBD1 (5 bases). The germline gives CDR1 KGHSH, CDR2 LQKENI. Trimming left V 5 bases short and J 5 bases short, with 9 bases between. The CDR3 sequence is 13 residues long. CDR3 residues: CASSAGLNEKLFF. The CDR3 coding sequence is TGTGCCAGCTCAGCAGGGCTGAATGAAAAACTGTTTTTT.

The chain couples TRBV5-1 to TRBJ2-7, with 10 nucleotides matching TRBD2. V was pared by 3 bases and J by 2 bases, with 2 bases of the junction left unmatched. The germline gives CDR1 SGHRS, CDR2 YFSETQ. The CDR3 consists of 14 residues. CDR3 amino acids: CASSSSGGAYEQYF. The CDR3 coding sequence is TGCGCCAGCAGCTCTAGCGGGGGTGCCTACGAGCAGTACTTC. The entire variable domain, with the rest obtained from reference TRBV5-1 and TRBJ2-7, is as follows: KAGVTQTPRYLIKTRGQQVTLSCSPISGHRSVSWYQQTPGQGLQFLFEYFSETQRNKGNFPGRFSGRQFSNSRSEMNVSTLELGDSALYLCASSSSGGAYEQYFGPGTRLTVT.

The chain employs TRBV7-6 and TRBJ1-2, with D possibly matching TRBD1 (6 bases). The CDR3 has 13 residues. V lost 4 bases, J lost 4 bases, and 10 bases lay in between. Germline V gene data show CDR1 as SGHVS and CDR2 as FNYEAQ. CDR3 amino acids: CASSSTGPYGYTF. The CDR3 DNA sequence: TGTGCCAGCAGCTCCACAGGGCCCTATGGCTACACCTTC.

The table lists this clone with a few counts. The chain recombines TRBV5-4 with TRBJ2-7; 9 bases are shared with TRBD1. Germline V gene sequence: CDR1 SGHNT, CDR2 YYREEE (reference sequence). This CDR3 is built from 14 residues. V lost 4 bases to trimming and J lost 1 base; unmatched junction nucleotides: 3. The DNA for the CDR3 is TGTGCCAGCAGCATGGGACAGGGTTCCTACGAGCAGTACTTC. It translates to CASSMGQGSYEQYF.

The chain carries TRBV7-9 and TRBJ2-5; 14 bases align to TRBD2. CDR3 length: 17 residues. After removal of 5 bases from V and 2 bases from J, the junction contained 7 bases not matched to a gene. Per the germline V gene, CDR1 is SEHNR and CDR2 is FQNEAQ (reference sequence). CDR3 sequence reads: CASSTGTSGRGQETQYF. CDR3 sequence (DNA): TGTGCCAGCAGCACCGGGACTAGCGGGAGAGGTCAAGAGACCCAGTACTTC.

Written as DNA, the CDR3 is TGCGCCAGCAGCCCTTCCGGACAGGGGAATTCACCCCTCCACTTT. This codes for CASSPSGQGNSPLHF. V and J are TRBV5-1 and TRBJ1-6; 9 nucleotides agree with TRBD1. Germline lookup yields CDR1 SGHRS and CDR2 YFSETQ. The CDR3 has 15 residues. Trimming cost V 4 bases and J 7 bases; bases outside gene matches: 6. Based on the CDR3 plus reference TRBV5-1 and TRBJ1-6, the full variable domain is KAGVTQTPRYLIKTRGQQVTLSCSPISGHRSVSWYQQTPGQGLQFLFEYFSETQRNKGNFPGRFSGRQFSNSRSEMNVSTLELGDSALYLCASSPSGQGNSPLHFGNGTRLTVT.

V gene TRBV5-1 combines with J gene TRBJ2-6, with D possibly TRBD1 on 5 matching bases. The CDR3 consists of 15 residues. Trimming took off 4 bases at V and 1 base at J, with 9 bases between the two ends. Germline CDR1 SGHRS, CDR2 YFSETQ. The CDR3 nucleotides read TGCGCCAGCAGCCCCACAGGTTCTGGGGCCAACGTCCTGACTTTC. Translating gives CASSPTGSGANVLTF.

The chain has TRBV20-1 and TRBJ2-7, with TRBD2 matching over 8 bases. Germline CDR1 is DFQATT and CDR2 is SNEGSKA (reference sequence). Losses at the gene ends were 3 bases for V and 1 base for J; bases not matched to a gene: 17. The CDR3 spans 18 residues. In DNA form, the CDR3 reads TGCAGTGCTAGTGGGGCAGGAGCGGGGGCCATGGGGTCCTACGAGCAGTACTTC. Translated: CSASGAGAGAMGSYEQYF.

V is TRBV5-1 and J is TRBJ1-2, with TRBD1 identical over 8 bases. The CDR3 covers 12 residues. V trimming: 0 bases; J trimming: 11 bases; junction bases outside the gene matches: 3. The germline V gene encodes CDR1 SGHRS and CDR2 YFSETQ. The CDR3 here is CASSLDGTGYTF. In DNA, the CDR3 is TGCGCCAGCAGCTTGGATGGGACAGGTTACACCTTC.

The chain links TRBV5-5 to TRBJ2-1; D ambiguous. With 0 bases removed from V and 10 bases from J, the gap between germline ends came to 8 bases. Germline CDR1 and CDR2: SGHKS and YYEKEE (reference sequence). The CDR3 contains 12 residues. CDR3 sequence reads: CASSLEVGEQFF. The CDR3 region has the DNA TGTGCCAGCAGCTTGGAGGTCGGGGAGCAGTTCTTC. The whole variable domain, filled in from reference TRBV5-5 and TRBJ2-1, reads DAGVTQSPTHLIKTRGQQVTLRCSPISGHKSVSWYQQVLGQGPQFIFQYYEKEERGRGNFPDRFSARQFPNYSSELNVNALLLGDSALYLCASSLEVGEQFFGPGTRLTVL.

The V and J genes are TRBV2 and TRBJ1-5; the D is unclear. The CDR3 covers 14 residues. Germline V gene data show CDR1 as SNHLY and CDR2 as FYNNEI. V was cut by 2 bases and J by 1 base, with 6 bases left in between. This CDR3 reads CASSESASNQPQHF. DNA for the CDR3: TGTGCCAGCAGTGAATCTGCGAGCAATCAGCCCCAGCATTTT.

The chain carries TRBV28 and TRBJ2-1; 7 bases align to TRBD1. The CDR3 has 15 residues. Trimming cost V 6 bases and J 4 bases; bases outside gene matches: 9. The germline V gene has CDR1 MDHEN and CDR2 SYDVKM. The CDR3 DNA reads as TGTGCCAGCAGCACGACAGGGCGACTTTACAATGAGCAGTTCTTC. Translating gives CASSTTGRLYNEQFF.

V is TRBV10-1 and J is TRBJ2-1; no reliable D call. Germline V lookup: CDR1 WNHNN, CDR2 SYGVQD (reference sequence). The CDR3 length is 14 residues. V was trimmed by 3 bases and J by 5 bases, leaving 11 bases between them. CDR3 sequence reads: CASSEGSTNNEQFF. DNA for the CDR3: TGCGCCAGCAGTGAAGGCAGTACTAACAATGAGCAGTTCTTC.

This clone has just a few counts. The CDR3 loop reads CASRQQGLGETQYF. In DNA form, the CDR3 reads TGTGCCAGCAGACAACAGGGGCTCGGAGAGACCCAGTACTTC. V usage is TRBV6-5 and J usage is TRBJ2-5, with 7 bases fitting TRBD1. Unmatched junction bases numbered 8, after V lost 6 bases and J lost 4 bases. The CDR3 is 14 amino acids. From germline, CDR1 is MNHEY and CDR2 SVGAGI.